Following are 23 T cell receptor beta chains from one sample sequenced in a study of siplizumab effects on memory and regulatory T cells (dated by TCRdb to about 2019). The library came from the immunoSEQ multiplex PCR assay. The source is immuneACCESS, and TCRdb retained only in-frame sequences with V and J called. Part of the clones is not carried over; for the studies checked, unresolved V genes explain less than half of this, and the remainder is unexplained. Recorded for this sample are approximately 6,500 clones; approximately 60% of them occurred a single time. The biggest ten clones account for 15% of the sample. Sequencing was performed on effector memory CD8+ T cells sorted from blood. This specimen's cell subset or site label, per the study, means: unstimulated CD8+ effector memory T cells. The source of these receptors is a human donor in good health.

V and J are TRBV5-6 and TRBJ2-2; the D is unclear. The CDR3 sequence is 15 residues long. Germline V gene lookup returns CDR1 SGHDT and CDR2 YYEEEE. With 1 base removed from V and 5 bases from J, the gap between germline ends came to 12 bases. The CDR3 loop is CASSLKFEVTGELFF. For the CDR3, the DNA is TGTGCCAGCAGCTTGAAATTCGAGGTTACCGGGGAGCTGTTTTTT.

In its sample, this clone was seen a few times. The V gene is TRBV4-1, the J gene TRBJ1-5; 9 bases are a match to TRBD1. The junction had 6 bases not matched to a gene; V was cut back by 3 bases and J by 3 bases. The CDR3 is 16 amino acids. Germline CDR1 and CDR2: MGHRA and YSYEKL. The CDR3 DNA follows: TGCGCCAGCAGCCACCAAACAGGGGGCCCCAATCAGCCCCAGCATTTT. This encodes CASSHQTGGPNQPQHF.

The CDR3 bases are TGTGCCAGCAGTTACTTTGTTGAAGCTTTCTTT. Residues: CASSYFVEAFF. This chain joins TRBV6-6 and TRBJ1-1, with D unresolved. This CDR3 region has 11 residues. Germline V gene sequence: CDR1 MNHNY, CDR2 SVGAGI (reference sequence). Trimming took off 1 base at V and 7 bases at J, with 4 bases between the two ends.

This clone was recorded a few times. This rearrangement joins TRBV9 to TRBJ1-1, with a tentative D call TRBD1 (5 bases). Germline CDR1 and CDR2: SGDLS and YYNGEE. This CDR3 spans 14 amino acids. The germline V and J ends were trimmed by 3 bases and 6 bases, with 15 bases remaining between them. DNA of the CDR3: TGTGCCAGCAGCGCAGGGTTAGGAGGGGCTGAAGCTTTCTTT. Its protein is CASSAGLGGAEAFF.

This CDR3 is CASSVDGTGYSDTQYF. CDR3 nucleotide sequence: TGTGCCAGCAGCGTAGACGGGACAGGATATTCGGATACGCAGTATTTT. The chain employs TRBV9 and TRBJ2-3; 8 nucleotides match TRBD1. The CDR3 spans 16 residues. J lost 6 bases, V lost 0 bases, and 9 bases had no gene match. Germline-derived CDR1 and CDR2 are SGDLS and YYNGEE.

This clone was counted between two and nine times. The chain is built from TRBV11-2 and TRBJ2-7; the D is unclear. Trimming removed 2 bases at V and 3 bases at J, with 8 bases between. Germline CDR1 and CDR2: SGHAT and FQNNGV. The CDR3 runs 13 residues. CDR3 residues: CASSLITDYEQYF. The CDR3 nucleotides are TGTGCCAGCAGCTTAATAACAGACTACGAGCAGTACTTC.

In this sample, this clone turned up a few times. The rearrangement links TRBV9 to TRBJ2-5; TRBD2 matches at 10 bases. Germline values: CDR1 SGDLS, CDR2 YYNGEE. The CDR3 totals 15 residues. The V and J ends lost 3 bases and 2 bases, in that order; junction bases with no gene match: 4. For the CDR3, the DNA is TGTGCCAGCAGCGCTAAAGCGGGGGGGCAAGAGACCCAGTACTTC. Amino acids: CASSAKAGGQETQYF.

The chain is built from TRBV11-1 and TRBJ2-1; D unresolved. CDR1 SGHAT and CDR2 FQDESV come from the germline V gene (reference sequence). This CDR3 spans 11 amino acids. V lost 5 bases and J lost 13, with 12 bases in between. The CDR3 loop reads CASSVGWNQFF. As DNA, the CDR3 is TGTGCCAGCAGCGTCGGTTGGAATCAGTTCTTC.

In its sample, this clone was seen a few times. This chain joins TRBV5-1 and TRBJ1-6; D unresolved. The CDR3 has 13 residues. Trimming left V 1 base short and J 8 bases short, with 7 bases between. Germline V gene sequence: CDR1 SGHRS, CDR2 YFSETQ. CDR3 nucleotide sequence: TGCGCCAGCAGCTTGTCGGAAGATTCACCCCTCCACTTT. This sequence encodes CASSLSEDSPLHF.

The chain is built from TRBV19 and TRBJ1-1; no clear D. The germline V gene encodes CDR1 LNHDA and CDR2 SQIVND (reference sequence). The CDR3 length is 13 residues. V lost 3 bases and J 2 bases, leaving 7 bases between the germline ends. This CDR3 is CASSINSNTEAFF. CDR3 coding DNA: TGTGCCAGTAGTATTAACAGCAACACTGAAGCTTTCTTT.

The J gene is TRBJ2-1, the V gene TRBV11-2; TRBD2 matches 11 bases. The V gene's germline CDR1 is SGHAT and CDR2 FQNNGV. This CDR3 has 15 amino acids. Trimming took 6 bases from V and 5 from J; bases not matched to a gene: 6. In nucleotides, the CDR3 is TGTGCCAGCAGACCCCTAGCGGGGGGAAACAATGAGCAGTTCTTC. Its translation is CASRPLAGGNNEQFF.

The V and J genes are TRBV19 and TRBJ1-5; D might be TRBD1 (5 bases). The CDR3 runs to 13 residues. Between the trimmed V and J ends, which lost 5 bases and 8 bases, there was a span of 13 bases. Germline V gives CDR1 LNHDA, CDR2 SQIVND (reference sequence). The CDR3 DNA reads TGTGCCAGTAGTTCCGGGACCGCAAAGCCCCAGCATTTT. It translates to CASSSGTAKPQHF. Full variable domain (remainder filled in from reference TRBV19 and TRBJ1-5): DGGITQSPKYLFRKEGQNVTLSCEQNLNHDAMYWYRQDPGQGLRLIYYSQIVNDFQKGDIAEGYSVSREKKESFPLTVTSAQKNPTAFYLCASSSGTAKPQHFGDGTRLSIL.

Turning to this clone: One end of the junction does not line up with germline, which may come from a read error. Other nucleotide sequences from this sample produce the same CDR3. J is TRBJ2-3 and V is TRBV6-4; 12 bases align to TRBD2. The CDR3 contains 15 residues. Per germline, CDR1 MRHNA and CDR2 SNTAGT. CDR3 sequence reads: CASGLAGSNTDTQYF. In DNA, the CDR3 is TGTGCCAGCGGACTAGCGGGGAGTAATACAGATACGCAATATTTT.

This clone was seen only a few times. The chain employs TRBV4-1 and TRBJ1-2; 7 nucleotides match TRBD1. V dropped 4 bases and J dropped 7; count of bases not matched to a gene: 9. CDR3 length: 14 residues. CDR1 MGHRA and CDR2 YSYEKL come from the germline V gene. Here the CDR3 reads CASSPSSGGAGYTF. DNA for the CDR3: TGCGCCAGCAGCCCTTCTTCAGGGGGTGCTGGCTACACCTTC.

V is TRBV4-2 and J is TRBJ2-5; TRBD2 matches 13 bases. CDR1 LGHNA and CDR2 YNFKEQ come from the germline V gene. This CDR3 contains 16 residues. Germline trimming cut 1 base from V and 4 bases from J; bases unmatched to any gene: 3. CDR3 DNA: TGTGCCAGCAGCCAAGGACTAGCGGGGGGAGTAGAGACCCAGTACTTC. It codes for CASSQGLAGGVETQYF.

A few counts support this clone. The chain carries TRBV15 and TRBJ2-7; D might be TRBD1 (6 bases). The CDR3 loop spans 16 amino acids. Trimming stripped 1 base from V and 2 bases from J, with 15 bases between. Germline lookup yields CDR1 LNHNV and CDR2 YYDKDF (reference sequence). In DNA, the CDR3 is TGTGCCACCAGCAGAGTCCGGGTGACAGGCGCCTACGAGCAGTACTTC. Amino acid sequence: CATSRVRVTGAYEQYF.

The chain uses TRBV10-1 and TRBJ2-1, with D possibly being TRBD1 (6 bases). The CDR3 spans 15 residues. Germline loops: CDR1 WNHNN, CDR2 SYGVQD (reference sequence). The ends were cut back, 6 bases at V and 8 bases at J, with 20 bases in the middle. The CDR3 coding sequence is TGCGCCAGCAGATACACAGGGCTGAAGCGGCATGAGCAGTTCTTC. This encodes CASRYTGLKRHEQFF.

The J gene is TRBJ1-3, the V gene TRBV6-1; D may be TRBD1 (5 bases). The CDR3 has 17 amino acids. Germline CDR1 is MNHNS and CDR2 is SASEGT. The V end was cut by 2 bases, the J end by 4 bases, with 18 bases between. CDR3 protein: CASSELVGMGEGNTIYF. DNA for the CDR3: TGTGCCAGCAGTGAATTGGTGGGGATGGGGGAAGGAAACACCATATATTTT.

The chain has TRBV7-9 and TRBJ2-1; the D gene is possibly TRBD2 (6 bases). Germline CDR1 and CDR2: SEHNR and FQNEAQ (reference sequence). CDR3 length equals 12 residues. V lost 1 base, J lost 10 bases, and 8 bases lay in between. CDR3 loop: CASSLGLAEQFF. The CDR3 DNA reads TGTGCCAGCAGCTTAGGTCTAGCGGAGCAGTTCTTC.

CDR3 nucleotide sequence: TGCGCCAGCAGCTTGTCAGGGACAGGGGATGGCTACACCTTC. It translates to CASSLSGTGDGYTF. The chain joins TRBV5-1 to TRBJ1-2; 10 bases agree with TRBD1. J lost 6 bases, V lost 1 base, and 3 bases had no gene match. The germline V gene encodes CDR1 SGHRS and CDR2 YFSETQ. This CDR3 is 14 amino acids long.

The chain employs TRBV5-1 and TRBJ1-1; TRBD1 is a possible D gene (5 bases). This CDR3 spans 13 amino acids. The germline V and J ends were trimmed by 4 bases and 4 bases, with 11 bases remaining between them. CDR1 SGHRS and CDR2 YFSETQ come from the germline V gene. The CDR3 DNA is TGCGCCAGCAGCCCGGGACCTCGCACTGAAGCTTTCTTT. As protein: CASSPGPRTEAFF.

This clone came up once. This sequence joins TRBV7-8 and TRBJ2-1; D not certain. V dropped 1 base and J dropped 1 base, with 5 bases sitting between them. The CDR3 loop spans 14 amino acids. Germline V gives CDR1 SGHVS, CDR2 FQNEAQ. Here the CDR3 reads CASSLVTSYNEQFF. Written as DNA, the CDR3 is TGTGCCAGCAGCTTAGTAACATCCTACAATGAGCAGTTCTTC.

This chain joins TRBV6-4 and TRBJ2-1, with 9 bases identical to TRBD2. V was pared by 4 bases and J by 4 bases, with 5 bases of the junction left unmatched. In germline, CDR1 is MRHNA, CDR2 SNTAGT. CDR3 size: 15 residues. CDR3 DNA: TGTGCCAGCAGTGGGGTAGCGGGGGATTACAATGAGCAGTTCTTC. Translating gives CASSGVAGDYNEQFF.